This T cell receptor beta chain stems from a study of cytomegalovirus exposure and HLA in healthy donors. Vbeta (60) and Jbeta (13) primers were used in the PCR. Sequencing was performed with immunoSEQ multiplex PCR; in TCRdb, only in-frame clones are kept and a portion is missing. Of approximately 150,000 clones in the sample, 55% to 80% were seen once. For this clone: Its cognate antigen is unknown.

Regarding the study as a whole: Information on immune exposure was restricted to one variable (CMV serostatus). Common viral pathogens seemed to be connected with several of the most significant clusters, according to a later analysis. An assumption of roughly uniform sequencing depth across donors underlay the presence/absence analyses. Most observed TCR sequences were rare, whereas some public TCRs were detected in many donors.

Germline loops: CDR1 SGHAT, CDR2 FQNNGV. V lost 5 bases, J lost 0 bases, and 13 bases lay in between. CDR3 length: 15 amino acids. The sample taken for sequencing was PBMCs. The TCR originated in a woman aged 55-69 years in good health and CMV-seropositive. The V call is TRBV11-2, the J call TRBJ1-1, with D possibly being TRBD1 (6 bases). DNA of the CDR3: TGTGCCAGCAGCAAGAGGGGGGGCATGAACACTGAAGCTTTCTTT. It encodes CASSKRGGMNTEAFF.